Each of the 3 T cell receptor beta chains below was sequenced from the same sample in a study of early T cells in non-severe SARS-CoV-2 infection. TCRdb re-derived calls from the 5' RACE reads in MiXCR, one entry per CDR3 protein. The sample lists 25,000 to 30,000 distinct CDR3 sequences; about 5% were seen once. Material for sequencing was whole blood. Receptors originate from an adult who was a healthcare worker with PCR-confirmed SARS-CoV-2 infection or an uninfected control (not recorded which).

This clonotype was counted ten times or more. The chain recombines TRBV4-1 with TRBJ2-2; TRBD1 matches 11 bases. In germline, CDR1 is MGHRA, CDR2 YSYEKL. This CDR3 has 19 amino acids. V shed 0 bases, J shed 7 bases, and the junction held 13 bases outside the gene matches. The CDR3 DNA reads as TGCGCCAGCAGCCAAGAAGGGACAGGGGGGGCCTTCGATGTCGGGGAGCTGTTTTTT. Amino acid sequence: CASSQEGTGGAFDVGELFF.

This clonotype was detected only a few times. The chain uses TRBV15 and TRBJ2-5; TRBD1 matches 8 bases. The CDR3 is 16 residues long. CDR1 is LNHNV, CDR2 YYDKDF, per germline (reference sequence). The trim removed 5 bases at V and 6 bases at J, leaving 14 bases unmatched. CDR3 nucleotides: TGTGCCACCAGCGCCCAAGGGGAGACAGGGGCGAAGACCCAGTACTTC. This encodes CATSAQGETGAKTQYF.

Many counts were recorded for this clonotype. The rearrangement joins TRBV5-5 to TRBJ2-3; D is undetermined. V dropped 1 base and J dropped 0 bases, with 3 bases sitting between them. Germline values: CDR1 SGHKS, CDR2 YYEKEE (reference sequence). The CDR3 is 13 residues long. CDR3 loop: CASSLRSTDTQYF. In nucleotides, the CDR3 is TGTGCCAGCAGCTTGAGGAGCACAGATACGCAGTATTTT.